Given below is one TCR beta chain in context. The data belong to a study of memory CD4+ T cells and cytomegalovirus serostatus. The CDR3 contains 15 residues. Germline V lookup: CDR1 MGHRA, CDR2 YSYEKL. V was shortened by 1 base and J by 0 bases, with 9 bases between the two germline ends. Produced via immunoSEQ multiplex PCR; TCRdb's table is partial and in-frame only. The sample has roughly 45,000 clones, around 78% seen once. Single viable CD3+CD4+CD8-CD45RO+ cells were sorted as the memory CD4+ T cells. The source of this sequence is an adult in good health and CMV-seronegative. V and J are TRBV4-1 and TRBJ1-2; unclear D gene. Sequencing was carried out using memory CD4+ T cells from blood. DNA for the CDR3: TGCGCCAGCAGCCAAGGAGGGCCGTCTAACTATGGCTACACCTTC. Amino acids: CASSQGGPSNYGYTF.